This record covers a single T cell receptor (beta chain). RNA was extracted with the RNeasy kit, and a quantity of roughly 0.5 to 1 ug was reverse transcribed using random hexamers. Amplification of TCR beta CDR3 used immunoSEQ multiplex PCR across 54 Vbeta and 13 Jbeta. TCRdb recomputed calls from the immunoSEQ multiplex PCR reads with MiXCR, one row per CDR3 protein. In the table there are around 230,000 distinct CDR3 sequences, less than 96% of which are singletons. This CDR3 is built from 15 residues. The V and J ends lost 4 bases and 2 bases, in that order; junction bases with no gene match: 4. CDR1 and CDR2 (germline): LGHDT, YNNKEL (reference sequence). The record originates from a study of CD8 T cells in Susac syndrome. Bulk CD8+ and CD4+ cells came from magnetic negative isolation; CD8+ TEMRA by FACS.

The chain carries TRBV3-1 and TRBJ2-7, with 11 nucleotides matching TRBD2. Sequenced material: CD4+ T cells from PBMCs. This clonotype originated in a human donor with Susac syndrome. CDR3 DNA sequence: TGTGCCAGCAGCCTAGGGACTAGCGGTGCCTACGAGCAGTACTTC. This sequence encodes CASSLGTSGAYEQYF.